This TCR beta chain is from a study of neurological immune-mediated disorders (dated by TCRdb to the late 2010s). Looking at the study overall: Peripheral blood TCR-beta repertoires from HTLV-I-associated myelopathy (HAM/TSP) patients, multiple sclerosis patients and healthy controls were compared by UMI-based sequencing. The roughly 110 TCR-beta libraries covered PBMC samples along with longitudinal samples, technical triplicates, and paired sorted CD4+ and CD8+ T-cell subsets. The cohort comprised roughly 69 subjects: some 15 HAM/TSP patients, roughly 34 multiple sclerosis patients and 20 or so healthy controls.

The healthy controls were volunteers from blood banks in Maryland, USA. Libraries from unsorted PBMCs were made from 2 million PBMCs kept in RNAlater at -80 degrees C until RNA extraction. PBMCs were separated from peripheral blood using Ficoll-Hypaque density gradient centrifugation and then cryopreserved in liquid nitrogen. Termini included, the CDR3 measures 16 amino acids. The retained sequence is limited to the CDR3, 48 bases, with the frame set at the first base. The germline V gene encodes CDR1 DFQATT and CDR2 SNEGSKA (reference sequence). The junction shows trimming of 3 bases on V and 5 bases on J, and the gene matches do not reach 11 bases of it. cDNA was synthesized by template-switch 5'RACE using a primer with a 10-nucleotide random unique molecular identifier that tagged each TCR transcript. Every sequencing run yielded over 180 million TCR-beta sequences covering 15-18 subjects. The RNeasy kit was used to extract total RNA. Using the KAPA Real-time Library Amplification kit, TCR-beta VDJ regions were amplified with primers for the TCR constant region and the 5'RACE anchor. Sample indexes and Illumina adaptors were added in a first PCR, and a second PCR then increased library yield. After purification with Ampure beads, the TCR product of roughly 650 bp was size-selected on a 2% E-gel SizeSelection system. Library quality was checked on a Bioanalyzer, concentration was measured with Qubit, and libraries were quantified with the Kapa Library Quantification kit before pooling. An Illumina HiSeq 2500 was used to sequence the libraries paired-end at 2 x 150 bp. To increase sequence diversity, roughly 24-30% phiX was spiked into each library pool. As for the original processing: The UMI-based MiGEC pipeline processed quality-filtered reads and removed over 75% of raw TCR sequences during error correction. IMGT germline references were used for aligning VDJ genes, and each clonotype was defined as a unique CDR3 amino acid sequence together with its V-J genes. Clonal expansion, Shannon diversity, and CDR3 relatedness (CalcPairwiseDistances, ClusterSamples) were evaluated with VDJtools, and phylogenetic trees were built with CLCbio workbench. Expanded clones were defined as having at least 8 unique UMIs, based on coefficient-of-variation modelling across technical triplicates. TCRdb reran the public reads through fastp at Q25 and MiXCR, keeping productive beta chains. Duplicate CDR3 protein sequences are folded into a single record with the most common DNA and genes. The V and J calls come from TCRdb's annotation, not from the publication. For this sample the table gives fewer than 30,000 distinct CDR3 sequences, of which 6.5% to 8.5% were detected only once. The top ten constitute around 5% of the sample.

Overall study results and their limits: No identical CDR3 amino acid sequences were shared among expanded clones across subjects, suggesting private TCR-beta repertoires in all groups. TCR clonal expansion was highest in HAM/TSP patients and lowest in MS patients, with MS patients falling below even healthy controls.

About this clonotype: Its antigen remains undetermined. This may be a read error, as it is one base from a much larger clone. The CDR3 ends on some other residue instead of the conserved phenylalanine or tryptophan, so this is likely a read error.

Sequencing was done on a sample of PBMCs. This receptor was identified in a middle-aged woman in good health. The sequence links TRBV20-1 to TRBJ2-3; 10 bases in the middle match TRBD2. This receptor has the CDR3 CSARGPLAGALDTQYI. The nucleotide sequence reads as follows: TGCAGTGCTAGGGGTCCCCTAGCGGGAGCCCTAGATACGCAGTATATT.